This T cell receptor beta chain was identified during a study of blood T cell repertoires in COVID-19 (TCRdb year 2020). Notes on the research overall: Samples from collaborators originated in the United States, Italy and Spain and spanned both the acute and convalescent phases of COVID-19. The material from the prospective study consisted of cDNA or gDNA derived from T cells, B-cell-depleted T cells, or PBMCs. The dataset comprised deeply sampled blood TCRbeta repertoires from subjects exposed to, actively infected with, or recovered from COVID-19. The repertoires were made available in a free public database intended to serve as a resource for research on the immune response to SARS-CoV-2. The samples were drawn from two sources: the first 160 participants of the ongoing ImmuneRACE study, and 1,200 or so subjects contributed by 6 global collaborators. Nearly every sample came with metadata listing a de-identified subject ID, COVID-19 status, age in years and sex. Where HLA class I and class II types were available, the types were taken from metadata supplied by the sample provider, not from assay-based typing.

TCRbeta CDR3 regions were amplified from genomic DNA using the immunoSEQ Assay, a bias-controlled multiplex PCR. The study's own analysis went as follows. The number of nucleated cells in each sample was estimated from the amplification of reference gene primers within the assay. To quantify the absolute abundance of each unique TCRbeta CDR3 rearrangement, sequence reads were collapsed and filtered. For each sample, productive Simpson clonality was calculated as the square root of Simpson's diversity index over productive rearrangements. TCRdb limited this immuneACCESS table to in-frame rearrangements with V and J called. A share of clones is missing; checked studies link under half to unresolved V genes, and the rest is unexplained. V, J and clone size reflect that table, while D and trimming were determined from the DNA. The sample table lists fewer than 250,000 clones, approximately 89% of them with a count of one. Roughly 3.7% of the sample rests with the top ten.

The CDR3 numbers 20 residues from cysteine through phenylalanine. Just the 60-base CDR3 DNA is kept, in frame starting at base 1. CDR1 and CDR2, looked up from the germline V gene, are SGHRS and YFSETQ. Ends trimmed: V by 2 bases, J by 4 bases; bases unmatched to a gene: 18. With respect to this clone: This clone's antigen is unknown. No much larger clone exists at a distance of one base, and base qualities are not known.

Participants in the prospective study were aged 18 to 89 years, lived in some 24 United States geographic areas, and enrolled through a virtual design. Cohort assignment in the prospective study relied on participant-reported clinical history from a screening survey and a study questionnaire. Exposed participants had been in contact, within 2 weeks of entering the study, with a person who had a PCR-confirmed or clinician-diagnosed case of COVID-19. In the prospective study, mobile phlebotomists collected whole blood, serum and a nasopharyngeal or oropharyngeal swab from each participant. Prospective study participants could optionally give additional blood draws and questionnaires over an approximately 2-month period. Prospective study blood samples were shipped either frozen or at room temperature before DNA extraction. What the research found in general, with its limitations: The quantity of clinical and demographic metadata differed by source and by participant and was supplied without curation.

The clonotype comes from a woman in her thirties who had been exposed to COVID-19. The sample comprised PBMCs or T cells enriched from blood (not recorded which). The chain is encoded by TRBV5-1 joined to TRBJ1-3; 10 of the junction bases match TRBD1. The CDR3 corresponds to CASSLPSNERDRGNGNTIYF. The sequenced DNA is TGCGCCAGCAGCTTACCAAGCAATGAAAGGGACAGGGGAAACGGAAACACCATATATTTT.